Below, 17 T cell receptor beta chains from the same sample are listed, as sequenced in a study of cytomegalovirus exposure and HLA in healthy donors. 13 Jbeta primers and 60 Vbeta primers were used for the PCR. The data were produced by immunoSEQ multiplex PCR, yet TCRdb's version contains in-frame clones alone and is incomplete. This sample has about 130,000 clones, with roughly 70% found just once. Source material: PBMCs. The receptors here all came from a woman between 40 and 50 years old in good health and CMV-seropositive.

This sequence joins TRBV7-2 and TRBJ2-2; 8 nucleotides agree with TRBD2. Germline CDR1 reads SGHTA; CDR2 reads FQGNSA. V dropped 2 bases and J dropped 1; count of bases not matched to a gene: 6. The CDR3 totals 17 residues. CDR3 sequence reads: CASSLQGRGGNTGELFF. CDR3 nucleotide sequence: TGTGCCAGCAGCTTACAAGGTCGGGGGGGGAACACCGGGGAGCTGTTTTTT.

The rearrangement links TRBV7-2 to TRBJ1-2; no definite D call. Trimming left V 5 bases short and J 8 bases short, with 15 bases between. CDR3 size: 13 residues. The germline gives CDR1 SGHTA, CDR2 FQGNSA. CDR3 DNA sequence: TGTGCCAGCAGCCAAACTTCACAGTCCGGCTACACCTTC. Its protein is CASSQTSQSGYTF. Complete variable domain (other parts from reference TRBV7-2 and TRBJ1-2): GAGVSQSPSNKVTEKGKDVELRCDPISGHTALYWYRQSLGQGLEFLIYFQGNSAPDKSGLPSDRFSAERTGGSVSTLTIQRTQQEDSAVYLCASSQTSQSGYTFGSGTRLTVV.

The table lists this clone with a few counts. The V gene is TRBV11-3, the J gene TRBJ2-2, with 15 bases lining up with TRBD2. There are 17 residues in the CDR3. CDR1 SGHNT and CDR2 YENEEA come from the germline V gene. V lost 4 bases to trimming and J lost 4 bases; unmatched junction nucleotides: 4. This chain's CDR3 is CASSSRTSGRGTGELFF. CDR3 DNA sequence: TGTGCCAGCAGCTCAAGGACTAGCGGGAGGGGCACCGGGGAGCTGTTTTTT.

V gene TRBV28 combines with J gene TRBJ1-6; the D gene is possibly TRBD1 (6 bases). The V and J ends lost 7 bases and 7 bases respectively, with 17 bases between them. The CDR3 is made up of 15 amino acids. CDR1 is MDHEN, CDR2 SYDVKM, per germline. The chain's CDR3 is CASTPAQGTNSPLHF. The CDR3 coding sequence is TGTGCCAGCACTCCCGCCCAGGGGACCAATTCACCCCTCCACTTT.

The chain uses TRBV6-5 and TRBJ1-2; 8 nucleotides align to TRBD1. Germline CDR1 MNHEY, CDR2 SVGAGI. The trim removed 6 bases at V and 5 bases at J, leaving 2 bases unmatched. The CDR3 consists of 12 residues. CDR3: CASRTGDYGYTF. The CDR3 bases are TGTGCCAGCAGGACAGGGGATTATGGCTACACCTTC.

With regard to this clone: In this CDR3 the conserved last residue, phenylalanine or tryptophan, is missing, so a read error is likely. The chain combines TRBV5-6 with TRBJ2-7, with D perhaps TRBD2 (5 bases). Trimming left V 2 bases short and J 4 bases short, with 7 bases between. The CDR3 is made up of 12 amino acids. Germline CDR1 and CDR2: SGHDT and YYEEEE. The CDR3: CASSLGGYEQYL. In DNA form, the CDR3 reads TGTGCCAGCAGCTTAGGAGGTTACGAGCAGTACCTC.

The chain carries TRBV28 and TRBJ2-3, with D perhaps matching TRBD2 (6 bases). The CDR3 sequence is 15 residues long. V was shortened by 3 bases and J by 0 bases, with 10 bases between the two germline ends. Germline CDR1 is MDHEN and CDR2 is SYDVKM. DNA for the CDR3: TGTGCCAGCAGTTTGCCCGGGACTAGCACAGATACGCAGTATTTT. It codes for CASSLPGTSTDTQYF.

V usage is TRBV19 and J usage is TRBJ1-5, with 9 bases lining up with TRBD1. Losses at the gene ends were 6 bases for V and 3 bases for J; bases not matched to a gene: 6. This CDR3 has 15 residues. Germline assignment: CDR1 LNHDA and CDR2 SQIVND (reference sequence). The CDR3 loop is CASRIDRGSNQPQHF. The DNA of the CDR3 is TGTGCCAGTAGGATCGACAGGGGGTCCAATCAGCCCCAGCATTTT.

This chain links TRBV7-2 with TRBJ2-1, with D uncertain. CDR1 and CDR2 (germline): SGHTA, FQGNSA. The ends were cut back, 1 base at V and 5 bases at J, with 15 bases in the middle. CDR3 length equals 16 residues. CDR3 sequence reads: CASSLGLRITNNEQFF. CDR3 nucleotides: TGTGCCAGCAGCTTAGGCTTGCGGATAACCAACAATGAGCAGTTCTTC.

V usage is TRBV18 and J usage is TRBJ2-1; TRBD2 matches at 9 bases. V shed 3 bases, J shed 4 bases, and the junction held 7 bases outside the gene matches. Germline-derived CDR1 and CDR2 are KGHSH and LQKENI. CDR3 length: 16 amino acids. The CDR3 DNA sequence: TGTGCCAGCTCACCCCTTAGCGGGGGATCTTACAATGAGCAGTTCTTC. Protein: CASSPLSGGSYNEQFF.

The chain recombines TRBV7-9 with TRBJ1-2; TRBD1 might be the D (6 bases). This CDR3 region has 14 residues. Germline-derived CDR1 and CDR2 are SEHNR and FQNEAQ (reference sequence). V was cut by 6 bases and J by 10 bases, with 21 bases left in between. The CDR3 DNA follows: TGTGCCAGCAGTTCATCCGGGACAAGGACACCCTACACCTTC. It is translated as CASSSSGTRTPYTF.

The chain joins TRBV7-4 to TRBJ2-7; tentative D call: TRBD1 (6 bases). Per the germline V gene, CDR1 is SGHVT and CDR2 is SQSDAQ. The CDR3 contains 18 residues. V was cut by 5 bases and J by 3 bases, with 26 bases left in between. The CDR3 nucleotides are TGTGCCAGCAGCCTACATCCTACAGGGAAGCTTTTTTACTACGAGCAGTACTTC. Translation gives CASSLHPTGKLFYYEQYF.

This clone has just a few counts. The V call is TRBV7-2, the J call TRBJ1-4; 7 positions match TRBD1. In germline, CDR1 is SGHTA, CDR2 FQGNSA. The CDR3 has 14 amino acids. Unmatched junction bases numbered 3, after V lost 5 bases and J lost 3 bases. CDR3 in DNA: TGTGCCAGCAGCCGGACAGGCCCTAATGAAAAACTGTTTTTT. Protein product: CASSRTGPNEKLFF. The full variable domain, with the rest looked up from reference TRBV7-2 and TRBJ1-4, is GAGVSQSPSNKVTEKGKDVELRCDPISGHTALYWYRQSLGQGLEFLIYFQGNSAPDKSGLPSDRFSAERTGGSVSTLTIQRTQQEDSAVYLCASSRTGPNEKLFFGSGTQLSVL.

As regards this clone: At one end the junction does not follow the germline gene, possibly because of a read error. This chain links TRBV7-9 with TRBJ1-2; D not certain. CDR3 length: 15 amino acids. Germline V CDR1 and CDR2: SEHNR, FQNEAQ (reference sequence). The DNA of the CDR3 is TGTTCCAGCAGCTTAGGTGGAGGTTCAAACTATGGCTACACCTTC. Its translation is CSSSLGGGSNYGYTF.

The chain joins TRBV6-5 to TRBJ1-2, with 8 bases aligning to TRBD1. After removal of 5 bases from V and 4 bases from J, the junction contained 6 bases not matched to a gene. Germline V gene sequence: CDR1 MNHEY, CDR2 SVGAGI. CDR3 length: 14 residues. CDR3 region: CASSQGAGIYGYTF. CDR3 nucleotide sequence: TGTGCCAGCAGTCAGGGGGCGGGGATCTATGGCTACACCTTC.

This clone was detected once. The V gene is TRBV5-4, the J gene TRBJ1-2; TRBD1 matches at 9 bases. The CDR3 is 13 residues long. Losses at the gene ends were 2 bases for V and 5 bases for J; bases not matched to a gene: 1. Germline V gives CDR1 SGHNT, CDR2 YYREEE (reference sequence). CDR3 amino acids: CASSFDRGYGYTF. DNA of the CDR3: TGTGCCAGCAGCTTCGACAGGGGGTATGGCTACACCTTC.

This chain links TRBV7-2 with TRBJ2-5; weak D call: TRBD1 (6 bases). Per the germline V gene, CDR1 is SGHTA and CDR2 is FQGNSA. This CDR3 spans 13 amino acids. V was cut by 6 bases and J by 3 bases, with 11 bases left in between. The CDR3 region has the DNA TGTGCCAGCAGGCTGCCAGGGGAAGAGACCCAGTACTTC. It codes for CASRLPGEETQYF.